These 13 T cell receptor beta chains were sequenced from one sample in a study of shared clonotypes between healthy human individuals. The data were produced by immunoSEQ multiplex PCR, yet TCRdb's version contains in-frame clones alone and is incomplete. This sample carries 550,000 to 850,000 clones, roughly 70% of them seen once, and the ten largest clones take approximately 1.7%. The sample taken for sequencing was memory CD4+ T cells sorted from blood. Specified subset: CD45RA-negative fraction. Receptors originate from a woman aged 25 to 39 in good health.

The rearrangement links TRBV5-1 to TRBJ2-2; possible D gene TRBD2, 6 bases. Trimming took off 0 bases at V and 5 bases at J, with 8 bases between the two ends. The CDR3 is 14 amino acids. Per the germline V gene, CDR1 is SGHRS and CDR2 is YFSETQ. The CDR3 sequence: CASSLAGVTGELFF. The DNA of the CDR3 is TGCGCCAGCAGCTTGGCGGGAGTTACCGGGGAGCTGTTTTTT.

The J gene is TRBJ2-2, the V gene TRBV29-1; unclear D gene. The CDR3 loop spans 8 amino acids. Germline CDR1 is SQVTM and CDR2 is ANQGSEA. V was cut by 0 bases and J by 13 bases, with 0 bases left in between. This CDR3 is CSVEELFF. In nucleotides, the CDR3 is TGCAGCGTTGAAGAGCTGTTTTTT.

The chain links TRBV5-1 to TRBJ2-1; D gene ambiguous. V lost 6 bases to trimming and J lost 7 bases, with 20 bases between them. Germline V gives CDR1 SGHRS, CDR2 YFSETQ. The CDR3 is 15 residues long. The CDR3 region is CASTRPQSPENEQFF. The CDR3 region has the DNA TGCGCCAGCACCCGACCTCAATCACCTGAAAATGAGCAGTTCTTC.

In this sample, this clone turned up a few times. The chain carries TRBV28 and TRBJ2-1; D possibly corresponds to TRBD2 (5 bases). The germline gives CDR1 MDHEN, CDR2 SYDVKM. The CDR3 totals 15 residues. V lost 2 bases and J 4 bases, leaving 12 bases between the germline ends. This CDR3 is CASSLAAGTYNEQFF. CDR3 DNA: TGTGCCAGCAGTTTAGCGGCGGGCACATACAATGAGCAGTTCTTC.

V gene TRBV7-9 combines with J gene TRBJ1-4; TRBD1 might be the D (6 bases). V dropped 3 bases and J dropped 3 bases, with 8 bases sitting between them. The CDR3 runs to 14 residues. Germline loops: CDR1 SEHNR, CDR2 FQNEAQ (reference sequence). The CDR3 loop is CASSLGGSNEKLFF. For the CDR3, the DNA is TGTGCCAGCAGCTTGGGGGGCTCTAATGAAAAACTGTTTTTT.

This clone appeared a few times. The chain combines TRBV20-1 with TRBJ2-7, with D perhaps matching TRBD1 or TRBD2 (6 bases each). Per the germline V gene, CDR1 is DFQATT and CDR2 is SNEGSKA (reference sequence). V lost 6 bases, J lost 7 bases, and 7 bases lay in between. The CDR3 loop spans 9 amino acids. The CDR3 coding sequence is TGCAGTGCAGGGGGGGAGCAGTACTTC. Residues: CSAGGEQYF.

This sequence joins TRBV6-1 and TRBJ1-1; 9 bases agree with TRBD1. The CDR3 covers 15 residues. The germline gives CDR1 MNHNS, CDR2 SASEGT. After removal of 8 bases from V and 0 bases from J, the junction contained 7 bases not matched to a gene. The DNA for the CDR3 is TGTGCCAGCCAAAGACAGGGGGAACTGAACACTGAAGCTTTCTTT. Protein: CASQRQGELNTEAFF.

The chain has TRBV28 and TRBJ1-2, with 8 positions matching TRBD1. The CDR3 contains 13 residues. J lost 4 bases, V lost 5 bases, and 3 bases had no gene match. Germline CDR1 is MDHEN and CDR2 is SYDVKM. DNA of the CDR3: TGTGCCAGCAGTCAACAGGGGGGCTATGGCTACACCTTC. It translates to CASSQQGGYGYTF.

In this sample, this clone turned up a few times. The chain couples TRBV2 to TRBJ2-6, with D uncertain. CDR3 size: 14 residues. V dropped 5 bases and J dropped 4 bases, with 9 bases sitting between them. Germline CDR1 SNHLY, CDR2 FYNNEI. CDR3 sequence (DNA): TGTGCCAGCAGTCCCCCCAACGGGGCCAACGTCCTGACTTTC. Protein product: CASSPPNGANVLTF.

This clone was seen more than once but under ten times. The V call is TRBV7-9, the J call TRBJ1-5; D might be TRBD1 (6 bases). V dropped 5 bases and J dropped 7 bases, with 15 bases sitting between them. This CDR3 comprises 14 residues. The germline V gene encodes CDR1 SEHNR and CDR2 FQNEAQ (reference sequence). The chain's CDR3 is CASSLEGGRQPQHF. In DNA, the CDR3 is TGTGCCAGCAGCCTGGAGGGGGGAAGACAGCCCCAGCATTTT.

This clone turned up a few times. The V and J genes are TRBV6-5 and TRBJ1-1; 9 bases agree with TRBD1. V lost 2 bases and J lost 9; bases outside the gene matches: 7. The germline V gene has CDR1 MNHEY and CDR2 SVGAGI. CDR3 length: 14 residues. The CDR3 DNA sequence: TGTGCCAGCAGTTACGCCCGAGGACAGGGGAAAGCTTTCTTT. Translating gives CASSYARGQGKAFF.

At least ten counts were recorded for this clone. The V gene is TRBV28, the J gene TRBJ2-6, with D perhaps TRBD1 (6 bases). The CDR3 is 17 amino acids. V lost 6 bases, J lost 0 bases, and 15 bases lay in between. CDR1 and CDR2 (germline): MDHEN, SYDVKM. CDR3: CASSPRTGLSGANVLTF. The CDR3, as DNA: TGTGCCAGCAGCCCCCGTACAGGGCTCTCTGGGGCCAACGTCCTGACTTTC.

The CDR3 spells CASSRGSGSPGANVLTF. The CDR3 DNA reads TGTGCCAGCTCACGGGGAAGCGGGAGTCCTGGGGCCAACGTCCTGACTTTC. The chain uses TRBV18 and TRBJ2-6, with 8 nucleotides matching TRBD2. Germline loops: CDR1 KGHSH, CDR2 LQKENI. After removal of 4 bases from V and 2 bases from J, the junction contained 7 bases not matched to a gene. CDR3 length: 17 residues.